This is a list of T cell receptor beta chains from one sample in a study of blood T cell repertoires in COVID-19. Sequencing used immunoSEQ multiplex PCR; TCRdb keeps in-frame clones, though not all of them. The sample gives 70,000 to 95,000 clones, over 80% of which show up once; about 5.9% is in the top ten. What was sequenced was peripheral blood. The source of these receptors is a woman aged 55-75 years with active COVID-19. The CDR3 runs from the conserved cysteine through the conserved F or W. Each record gives: clone size, V gene, J gene, CDR3 protein. Only part of the rows carry a size: once, few, many, or a class if the clone is expanded.

>NA|TRBV6-5|TRBJ1-4
CASRPDRGTNEKLFF
>NA|TRBV2|TRBJ2-1
CASFVSSGSLNEQFF
>NA|TRBV20-1|TRBJ2-7
CSASSGTEAYEQYF
>NA|TRBV5-6|TRBJ1-3
CASSFTGGANGNTIYF
>NA|TRBV6-2/TRBV6-3|TRBJ1-5
CASSSTGDSNQPQHF
>NA|TRBV3-1/TRBV3-2|TRBJ2-1
CASRSLSDEQFF
>NA|TRBV11-3|TRBJ1-2
CASSRTGFEGYTF
>NA|TRBV10-2|TRBJ2-5
CASSEIAGVRWETQYF
>once|TRBV2|TRBJ2-3
CASSERGLIGTGTTHTDTQYF
>once|TRBV4-3|TRBJ1-5
CASSQESDQPQHF
>NA|TRBV15|TRBJ1-1
CATSRDITEAFF
>NA|TRBV18|TRBJ1-6
CASSPPGGYNSPLHF
>NA|TRBV23-1|TRBJ2-5
CASSQSQGSIVNVTQYF
>once|TRBV18|TRBJ2-3
CASSPQPGSTDTQYF
>NA|TRBV5-6|TRBJ1-6
CASSLSTGTVNSPLHF
>NA|TRBV5-1|TRBJ2-1
CASSLSSATYNEQFF
>NA|TRBV7-6|TRBJ2-1
CASSPGLEKDNEQFF
>once|TRBV11-2|TRBJ2-7
CASRTLRGRTSYEQYF
>NA|TRBV5-4|TRBJ2-7
CASSPGTGGYEQYF
>NA|TRBV5-1|TRBJ1-4
CASSLQGIGANEKLFF
>NA|TRBV29-1|TRBJ2-7
CSVGATGYEQYF
>once|TRBV5-4|TRBJ2-7
CASSLDLAYEQYF